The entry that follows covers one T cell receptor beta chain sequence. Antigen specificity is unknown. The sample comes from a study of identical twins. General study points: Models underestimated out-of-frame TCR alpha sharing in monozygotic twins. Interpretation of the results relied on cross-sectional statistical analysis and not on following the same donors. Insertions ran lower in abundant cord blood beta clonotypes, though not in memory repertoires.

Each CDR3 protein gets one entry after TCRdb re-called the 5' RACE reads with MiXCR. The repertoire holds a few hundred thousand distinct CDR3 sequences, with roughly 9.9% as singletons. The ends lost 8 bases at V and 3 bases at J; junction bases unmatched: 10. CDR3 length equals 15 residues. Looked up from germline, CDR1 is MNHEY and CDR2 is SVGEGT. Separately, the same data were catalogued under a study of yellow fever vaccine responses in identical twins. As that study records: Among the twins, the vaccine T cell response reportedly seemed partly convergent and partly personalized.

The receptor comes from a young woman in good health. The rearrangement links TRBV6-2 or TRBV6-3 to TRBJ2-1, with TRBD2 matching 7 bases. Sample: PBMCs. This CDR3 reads CASEPREDYYNEQFF. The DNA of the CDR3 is TGTGCCAGCGAACCACGGGAGGACTACTACAATGAGCAGTTCTTC.